These 10 T cell receptor beta chains came from one sample sequenced in a study of graft-versus-host responses after intestinal transplantation. Some clones are missing from TCRdb's copy, which holds only in-frame ones; the method was immunoSEQ multiplex PCR. The sample gives more than 80,000 clones, approximately 91% of which show up once; roughly 0.37% is in the top ten. No antigen has been identified for these receptors. Here the sequenced sample was unstimulated CD4+ T cells sorted from spleen or lymph node cells, taken before intestinal transplant. These receptors all come from a human donor who received an intestinal transplant.

The chain couples TRBV9 to TRBJ2-1; perhaps TRBD2 as D (7 bases). The CDR3 totals 18 residues. Trimming removed 0 bases from V and 0 bases from J, with 16 bases in between. The germline V gene encodes CDR1 SGDLS and CDR2 YYNGEE. This CDR3 reads CASSVGGGLSSSYNEQFF. The DNA for the CDR3 is TGTGCCAGCAGCGTAGGGGGGGGCCTATCAAGCTCCTACAATGAGCAGTTCTTC.

The rearrangement links TRBV27 to TRBJ2-2; D is possibly TRBD2 (6 bases). CDR1 and CDR2 (germline): MNHEY, SMNVEV (reference sequence). V was pared by 6 bases and J by 0 bases, with 14 bases between. CDR3 length: 16 amino acids. The CDR3 spells CASSPAGRSNTGELFF. The CDR3 bases are TGTGCCAGCAGCCCCGCGGGACGGTCGAACACCGGGGAGCTGTTTTTT.

V and J are TRBV5-4 and TRBJ1-4, with D unresolved. V lost 4 bases, J lost 0 bases, and 7 bases lay in between. Germline CDR1 and CDR2: SGHNT and YYREEE (reference sequence). This CDR3 comprises 14 residues. CDR3 sequence reads: CASSPDATNEKLFF. The CDR3 DNA follows: TGTGCCAGCAGCCCAGATGCAACTAATGAAAAACTGTTTTTT.

This sequence joins TRBV7-8 and TRBJ1-2; 8 bases fit TRBD1. The length of the CDR3 is 15 residues. Germline lookup yields CDR1 SGHVS and CDR2 FQNEAQ. V dropped 0 bases and J dropped 8; count of bases not matched to a gene: 8. CDR3: CASSLAETGAGGYTF. CDR3 nucleotides: TGTGCCAGCAGCTTAGCCGAGACAGGGGCCGGAGGCTACACCTTC.

The rearrangement links TRBV16 to TRBJ2-7, with D possibly being TRBD1 (5 bases). The V end lost 1 base, the J end lost 7 bases, and 11 bases lay between the germline ends. The CDR3 is 13 amino acids. The V gene's germline CDR1 is KGHSY and CDR2 FQNENV. The CDR3 protein is CASSQYGAGEQYF. The CDR3 nucleotides are TGTGCCAGCAGCCAATATGGGGCCGGAGAGCAGTACTTC.

The table lists this clone with a count of one. V gene TRBV28 combines with J gene TRBJ2-1; 7 nucleotides match TRBD1. The CDR3 is 17 amino acids. The J segment lost 6 bases and the V segment lost 6 bases, leaving 17 bases of the junction unmatched. Per the germline V gene, CDR1 is MDHEN and CDR2 is SYDVKM. The CDR3 region is CASRDTTGVMVINEQFF. CDR3 DNA sequence: TGTGCCAGCAGAGACACTACAGGGGTAATGGTAATCAATGAGCAGTTCTTC.

This clone was seen a handful of times. The V and J genes are TRBV21-1 and TRBJ1-2; TRBD1, as called in the table, went unchecked against the DNA. TRBV21-1 is designated a pseudogene. The CDR3 length is 21 residues. DNA of the CDR3: TGTGCCAGCAGCAAAAGTGGGCTTAAGGGACAGGTTTTCCCTTTGGACTATGGCTACACCTTC. It yields the protein CASSKSGLKGQVFPLDYGYTF.

The rearrangement uses TRBV19 and TRBJ1-5, with D maybe TRBD1 (5 bases). From germline, CDR1 is LNHDA and CDR2 SQIVND (reference sequence). This CDR3 contains 15 residues. Trimming removed 7 bases from V and 4 bases from J, with 17 bases in between. DNA of the CDR3: TGTGCCAGTAACTTCAGGGCTGTTTGGAATCAGCCCCAGCATTTT. As protein: CASNFRAVWNQPQHF.

DNA for the CDR3: TGCAGCCCACGCCAGGGGGAGACCCAGTACTTC. Its translation is CSPRQGETQYF. V and J are TRBV20-1 and TRBJ2-5; D possibly corresponds to TRBD1 (6 bases). Germline V gene lookup returns CDR1 DFQATT and CDR2 SNEGSKA (reference sequence). The CDR3 is 11 amino acids.

The V gene is TRBV20-1, the J gene TRBJ2-7, with D perhaps matching TRBD1 (5 bases). The length of the CDR3 is 11 residues. CDR1 is DFQATT, CDR2 SNEGSKA, per germline (reference sequence). The CDR3 reads CSLQQVDEQYF. CDR3 DNA: TGCAGCCTCCAACAGGTCGACGAGCAGTACTTC.